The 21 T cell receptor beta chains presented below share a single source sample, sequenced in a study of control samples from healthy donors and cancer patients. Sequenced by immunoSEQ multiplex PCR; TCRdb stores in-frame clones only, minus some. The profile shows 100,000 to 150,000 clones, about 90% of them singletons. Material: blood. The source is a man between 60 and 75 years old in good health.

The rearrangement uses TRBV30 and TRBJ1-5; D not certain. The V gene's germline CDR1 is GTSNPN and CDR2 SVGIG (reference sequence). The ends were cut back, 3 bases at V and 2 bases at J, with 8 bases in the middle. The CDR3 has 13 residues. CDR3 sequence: CAWRSVGNQPQHF. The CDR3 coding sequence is TGTGCCTGGAGATCCGTTGGCAATCAGCCCCAGCATTTT.

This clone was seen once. CDR3 bases: TGCAGTGCTAGTGGTGAGGGCAGGGGTTTTCGGAACACCGGGGAGCTGTTTTTT. This encodes CSASGEGRGFRNTGELFF. V usage is TRBV20-1 and J usage is TRBJ2-2; D perhaps matches TRBD1 (6 bases). The CDR3 contains 18 residues. CDR1 DFQATT and CDR2 SNEGSKA come from the germline V gene (reference sequence). The germline V and J ends were trimmed by 3 bases and 1 base, with 21 bases remaining between them.

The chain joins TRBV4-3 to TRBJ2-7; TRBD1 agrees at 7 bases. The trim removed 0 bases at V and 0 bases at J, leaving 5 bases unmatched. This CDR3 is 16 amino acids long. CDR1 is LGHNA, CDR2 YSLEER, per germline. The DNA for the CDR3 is TGCGCCAGCAGCCAAGAGAGGGGGCTCCTCTCCTACGAGCAGTACTTC. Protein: CASSQERGLLSYEQYF.

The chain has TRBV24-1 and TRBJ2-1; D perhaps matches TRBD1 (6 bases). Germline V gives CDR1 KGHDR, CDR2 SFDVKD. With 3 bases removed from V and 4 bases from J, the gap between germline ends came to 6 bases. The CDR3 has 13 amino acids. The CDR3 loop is CATSDGQYNEQFF. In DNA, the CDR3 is TGTGCCACCAGTGATGGACAGTACAATGAGCAGTTCTTC.

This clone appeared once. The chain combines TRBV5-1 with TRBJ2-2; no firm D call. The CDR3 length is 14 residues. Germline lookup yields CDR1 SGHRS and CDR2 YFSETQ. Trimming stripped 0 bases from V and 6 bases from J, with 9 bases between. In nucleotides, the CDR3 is TGCGCCAGCAGCTTGGAACCCAGCCCCGGGGAGCTGTTTTTT. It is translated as CASSLEPSPGELFF.

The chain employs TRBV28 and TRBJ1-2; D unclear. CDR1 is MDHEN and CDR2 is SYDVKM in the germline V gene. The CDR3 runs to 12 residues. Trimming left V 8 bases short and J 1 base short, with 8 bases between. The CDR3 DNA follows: TGTGCCAGCTTTATTCGTAACTATGGCTACACCTTC. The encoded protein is CASFIRNYGYTF.

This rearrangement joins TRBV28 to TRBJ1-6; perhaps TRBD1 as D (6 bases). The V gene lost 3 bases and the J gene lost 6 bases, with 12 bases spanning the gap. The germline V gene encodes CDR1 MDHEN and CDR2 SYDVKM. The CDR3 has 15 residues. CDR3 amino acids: CASSFSEQGNSPLHF. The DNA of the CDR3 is TGTGCCAGCAGTTTTTCAGAACAGGGTAATTCACCCCTCCACTTT.

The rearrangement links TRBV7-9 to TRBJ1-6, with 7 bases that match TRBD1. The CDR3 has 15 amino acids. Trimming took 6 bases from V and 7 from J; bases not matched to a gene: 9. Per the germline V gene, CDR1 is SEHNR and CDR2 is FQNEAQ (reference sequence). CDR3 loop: CASRRSDRDNSPLHF. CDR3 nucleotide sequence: TGTGCCAGCAGGAGATCTGACAGGGACAATTCACCCCTCCACTTT. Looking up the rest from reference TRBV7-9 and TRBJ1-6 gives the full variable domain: DTGVSQNPRHKITKRGQNVTFRCDPISEHNRLYWYRQTLGQGPEFLTYFQNEAQLEKSRLLSDRFSAERPKGSFSTLEIQRTEQGDSAMYLCASRRSDRDNSPLHFGNGTRLTVT.

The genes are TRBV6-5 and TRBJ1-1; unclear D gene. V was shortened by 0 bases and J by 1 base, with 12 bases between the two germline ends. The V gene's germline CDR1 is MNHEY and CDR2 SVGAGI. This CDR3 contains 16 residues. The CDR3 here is CASSYSFNRGNTEAFF. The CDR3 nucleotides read TGTGCCAGCAGTTACTCGTTCAATCGGGGGAACACTGAAGCTTTCTTT.

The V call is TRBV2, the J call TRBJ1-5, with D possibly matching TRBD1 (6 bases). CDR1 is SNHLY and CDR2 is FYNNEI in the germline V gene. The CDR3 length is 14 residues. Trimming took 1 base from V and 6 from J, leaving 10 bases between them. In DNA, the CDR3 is TGTGCCAGCAGTGAAGGTGGAGGGGGTCAGCCCCAGCATTTT. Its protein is CASSEGGGGQPQHF.

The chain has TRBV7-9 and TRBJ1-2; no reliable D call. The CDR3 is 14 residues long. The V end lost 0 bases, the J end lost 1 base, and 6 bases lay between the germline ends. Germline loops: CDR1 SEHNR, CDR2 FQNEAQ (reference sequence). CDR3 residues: CASSLASGNYGYTF. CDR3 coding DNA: TGTGCCAGCAGCTTAGCATCTGGTAACTATGGCTACACCTTC.

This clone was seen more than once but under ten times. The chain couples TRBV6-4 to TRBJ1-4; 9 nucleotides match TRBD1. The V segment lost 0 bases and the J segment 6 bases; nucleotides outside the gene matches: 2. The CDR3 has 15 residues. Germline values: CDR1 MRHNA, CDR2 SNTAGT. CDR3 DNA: TGTGCCAGCAGTGACTCGCGGACAGGGGATGAAAAACTGTTTTTT. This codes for CASSDSRTGDEKLFF.

CDR3 protein: CASSLVGTSGAQETQYF. In DNA form, the CDR3 reads TGCGCCAGCAGCTTGGTTGGGACTAGCGGGGCACAAGAGACCCAGTACTTC. The chain uses TRBV5-1 and TRBJ2-5; 13 bases are shared with TRBD2. The germline V gene encodes CDR1 SGHRS and CDR2 YFSETQ. J was trimmed by 2 bases and V by 0 bases; bases with no gene match: 4. The CDR3 is made up of 17 amino acids.

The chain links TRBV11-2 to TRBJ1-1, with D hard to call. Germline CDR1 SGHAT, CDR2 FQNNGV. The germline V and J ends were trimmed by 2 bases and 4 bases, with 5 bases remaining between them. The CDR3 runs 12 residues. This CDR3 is CASSLWGTEAFF. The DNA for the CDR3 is TGTGCCAGCAGCTTATGGGGCACTGAAGCTTTCTTT.

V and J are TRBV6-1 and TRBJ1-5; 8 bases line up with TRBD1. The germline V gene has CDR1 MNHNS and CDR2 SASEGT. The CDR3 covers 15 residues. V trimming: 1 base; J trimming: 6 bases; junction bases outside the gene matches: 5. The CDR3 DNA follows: TGTGCCAGCAGTGAAGAGGCAGGGGGCGGTCAGCCCCAGCATTTT. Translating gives CASSEEAGGGQPQHF.

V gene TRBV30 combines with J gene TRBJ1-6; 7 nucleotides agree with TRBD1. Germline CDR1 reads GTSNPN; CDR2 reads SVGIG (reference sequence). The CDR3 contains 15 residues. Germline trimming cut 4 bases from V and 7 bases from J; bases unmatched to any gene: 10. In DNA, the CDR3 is TGTGCCTGGACCGTATCCTCGACAGGGAATTCACCCCTCCACTTT. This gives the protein CAWTVSSTGNSPLHF.

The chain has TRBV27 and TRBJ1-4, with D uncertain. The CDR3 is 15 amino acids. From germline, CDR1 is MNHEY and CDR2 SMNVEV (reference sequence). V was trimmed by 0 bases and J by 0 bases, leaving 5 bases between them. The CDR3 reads CASSLSATTNEKLFF. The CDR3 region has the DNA TGTGCCAGCAGTTTATCAGCGACAACTAATGAAAAACTGTTTTTT.

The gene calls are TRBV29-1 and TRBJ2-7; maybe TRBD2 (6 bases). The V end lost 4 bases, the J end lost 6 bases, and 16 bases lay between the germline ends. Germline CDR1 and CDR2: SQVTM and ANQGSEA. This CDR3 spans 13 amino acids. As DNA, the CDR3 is TGCAGCGTTGCGGCCCTGGGAGGATCCGAGCAGTACTTC. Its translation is CSVAALGGSEQYF.

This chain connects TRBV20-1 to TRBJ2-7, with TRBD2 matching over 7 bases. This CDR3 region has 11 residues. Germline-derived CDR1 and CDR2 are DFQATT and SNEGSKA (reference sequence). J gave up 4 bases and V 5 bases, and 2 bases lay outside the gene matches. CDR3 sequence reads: CSAYGGYEQYF. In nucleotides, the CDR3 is TGCAGTGCTTACGGGGGGTACGAGCAGTACTTC.

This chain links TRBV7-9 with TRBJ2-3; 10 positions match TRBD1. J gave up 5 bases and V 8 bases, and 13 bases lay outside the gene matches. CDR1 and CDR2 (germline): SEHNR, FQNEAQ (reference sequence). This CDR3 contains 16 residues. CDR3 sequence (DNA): TGTGCCAGCGAGTTGGGACCGGGACAGGGGAAAGATACGCAGTATTTT. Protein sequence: CASELGPGQGKDTQYF.

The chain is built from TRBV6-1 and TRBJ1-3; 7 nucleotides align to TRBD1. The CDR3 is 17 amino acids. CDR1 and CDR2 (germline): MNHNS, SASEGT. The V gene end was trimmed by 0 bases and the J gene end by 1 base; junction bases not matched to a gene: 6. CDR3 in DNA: TGTGCCAGCAGTGAAGCGGCAGGGGGGGCTTCTGGAAACACCATATATTTT. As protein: CASSEAAGGASGNTIYF.